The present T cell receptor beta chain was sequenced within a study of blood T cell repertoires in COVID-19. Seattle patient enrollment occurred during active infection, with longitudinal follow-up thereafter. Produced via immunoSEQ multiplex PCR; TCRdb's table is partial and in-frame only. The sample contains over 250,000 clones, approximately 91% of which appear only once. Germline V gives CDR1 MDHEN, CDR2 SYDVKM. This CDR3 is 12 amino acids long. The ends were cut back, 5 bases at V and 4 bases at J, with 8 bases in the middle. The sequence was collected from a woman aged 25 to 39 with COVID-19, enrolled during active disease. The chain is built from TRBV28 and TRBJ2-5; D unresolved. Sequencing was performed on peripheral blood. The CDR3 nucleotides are TGTGCCAGCAGTCAATCGAGAGAGACCCAGTACTTC. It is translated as CASSQSRETQYF.